This T cell receptor (beta chain) was profiled in a study of T cells after yellow fever vaccination. Findings of the study overall: A limited proportion of clonotypes was detected within both the CD4 and CD8 compartments. Clones that expanded after primary vaccination mostly reappeared after the booster (roughly 96% CD4, approximately 85% CD8).

Germline V gene sequence: CDR1 KGHSH, CDR2 LQKENI. V lost 2 bases to trimming and J lost 11 bases, with 13 bases between them. This CDR3 comprises 12 residues. Researchers made TCR cDNA using 5'RACE template switching, and this step added a universal primer site and UMIs. One entry per CDR3 protein, called by TCRdb with MiXCR from the 5' RACE reads. The data hold under 600,000 distinct CDR3 sequences, with roughly 12% observed a single time. This clonotype was seen a handful of times. No antigen is known for it. This chain links TRBV18 with TRBJ2-7; no firm D call. This TCR was recovered from a man in his thirties or forties who received the YFV17D yellow fever vaccine. This material consisted of PBMCs, taken on the day of the yellow fever booster vaccination. The CDR3 is CASSPDGQAEYF. For the CDR3, the DNA is TGTGCCAGCTCACCAGACGGCCAAGCCGAGTACTTC.